What follows are 9 T cell receptor beta chains derived from one specimen sequenced in a study of T cells in Graves' hyperthyroidism and ophthalmopathy. TCR beta CDR3 regions were amplified from RNA transcripts. The primer set for the first-round RT-PCR of the TCR CDR3 was HTBI. TCRdb independently ran MiXCR on the multiplex PCR reads; one entry per CDR3 protein. The table has a few hundred thousand distinct CDR3 sequences, 15% to 20% seen once; the top ten hold approximately 40%. The sequencing sample was made of blood. These TCRs come from a man between 35 and 55 years old with Graves' hyperthyroidism.

This chain joins TRBV24-1 and TRBJ2-1, with 9 bases fitting TRBD2. The V segment lost 4 bases and the J segment 7 bases; nucleotides outside the gene matches: 7. Germline-derived CDR1 and CDR2 are KGHDR and SFDVKD. The CDR3 length is 15 residues. CDR3 sequence reads: CATSEAGGPGNEQFF. CDR3 sequence (DNA): TGTGCCACCAGTGAGGCGGGGGGGCCCGGGAATGAGCAGTTCTTC.

Regarding this clonotype: A much larger clone differs by one base, so this may be a read error. This rearrangement joins TRBV7-2 to TRBJ2-3; 15 bases fit TRBD2. Unmatched junction bases numbered 17, after V lost 5 bases and J lost 8 bases. The CDR3 consists of 19 residues. Germline CDR1 is SGHTA and CDR2 is FQGNSA. The CDR3 protein is CASSTSSRTSGGVHVTQYF. The CDR3 DNA follows: TGTGCCAGCAGCACATCCTCCAGGACTAGCGGGGGGGTCCACGTTACGCAGTATTTT.

At least ten counts were recorded for this clonotype. The J gene is TRBJ1-2, the V gene TRBV28; 7 bases map to TRBD1. The germline CDR1 and CDR2 sequences are MDHEN and SYDVKM. The trim removed 3 bases at V and 8 bases at J, leaving 9 bases unmatched. The CDR3 sequence is 14 residues long. CDR3 in DNA: TGTGCCAGCAGTTTTTGGAACAGGGGCGGGGGCTACACCTTC. Protein product: CASSFWNRGGGYTF.

The table lists this clonotype with many counts. The J gene is TRBJ2-2, the V gene TRBV15; no clear D. The CDR3 is made up of 16 amino acids. Per the germline V gene, CDR1 is LNHNV and CDR2 is YYDKDF (reference sequence). Trimming shortened V by 0 bases and J by 7 bases, and 15 bases separated the two germline ends. CDR3: CATSREVSPADGELFF. The DNA for the CDR3 is TGTGCCACCAGCAGAGAAGTGTCCCCGGCGGACGGGGAGCTGTTTTTT.

In the case of this clonotype: Since a much larger clone is just one base distant, this may be a read error. V and J are TRBV20-1 and TRBJ2-3; TRBD2 might be the D (5 bases). V lost 0 bases, J lost 4 bases, and 14 bases lay in between. From germline, CDR1 is DFQATT and CDR2 SNEGSKA (reference sequence). This CDR3 spans 15 amino acids. The CDR3 nucleotides read TGCAGTGCTAGAGATGATCTGCGGGTTCCAGATACGCAGTATTTT. It codes for CSARDDLRVPDTQYF.

The CDR3 sequence is CASWDRGGPQHF. CDR3 nucleotides: TGTGCCAGTTGGGACAGGGGGGGGCCCCAGCATTTT. The chain is built from TRBV28 and TRBJ1-5; 11 nucleotides align to TRBD1. This CDR3 is 12 amino acids long. The V gene end was trimmed by 9 bases and the J gene end by 9 bases; junction bases not matched to a gene: 4. The germline CDR1 and CDR2 sequences are MDHEN and SYDVKM.

The V gene is TRBV20-1, the J gene TRBJ2-2, with 9 positions matching TRBD2. This CDR3 has 16 amino acids. V lost 1 base, J lost 3 bases, and 6 bases stayed unmatched. Germline V gene data show CDR1 as DFQATT and CDR2 as SNEGSKA (reference sequence). This CDR3 reads CSARAPGTSYTGELFF. CDR3 coding DNA: TGCAGTGCTAGAGCTCCCGGGACTAGCTACACCGGGGAGCTGTTTTTT.

Ten or more counts support this clonotype. The chain combines TRBV5-1 with TRBJ2-2, with 9 bases matching TRBD1. CDR1 and CDR2 from the germline V gene are SGHRS and YFSETQ. The J segment lost 5 bases and the V segment lost 3 bases, leaving 5 bases of the junction unmatched. The CDR3 consists of 15 residues. The CDR3 nucleotides are TGCGCCAGCAGCTCGGGACAGGGTTTTACCGGGGAGCTGTTTTTT. It yields the protein CASSSGQGFTGELFF.

This chain joins TRBV25-1 and TRBJ2-1; D uncertain. The CDR3 sequence is 11 residues long. V lost 5 bases, J lost 8 bases, and 7 bases lay in between. Germline V lookup: CDR1 MGHDK, CDR2 SYGVNS. CDR3 bases: TGTGCCAGCAGTATTGGACATGAGCAGTTCTTC. Its translation: CASSIGHEQFF.